Following are 23 T cell receptor beta chains from one sample sequenced in a study of blood T cell repertoires in COVID-19 (dated by TCRdb to 2020 to 2022). Receptors were amplified or captured by the immunoSEQ multiplex PCR assay. Not all clones reach the TCRdb copy of this immuneACCESS table, which keeps in-frame sequences only. Checked studies attribute under half of the gap to unresolved V genes and leave the rest unexplained. This sample holds around 120,000 clones; 65% to 90% were observed only once. Around 2.5% of the sample lies in the top ten. Sequencing was carried out using PBMCs or T cells enriched from blood (not recorded which). Source of these receptors: a woman aged 50 to 60 who had recovered from COVID-19.

The rearrangement links TRBV11-3 to TRBJ2-7; no firm D call. With 4 bases removed from V and 4 bases from J, the gap between germline ends came to 8 bases. Germline CDR1 SGHNT, CDR2 YENEEA. CDR3 size: 12 residues. The CDR3 DNA reads TGTGCCAGCAGCTCAACTCGTTACGAGCAGTACTTC. Protein sequence: CASSSTRYEQYF.

The genes are TRBV7-2 and TRBJ1-2, with 7 positions matching TRBD1. Losses at the gene ends were 1 base for V and 4 bases for J; bases not matched to a gene: 3. This CDR3 has 14 residues. Germline V gene data show CDR1 as SGHTA and CDR2 as FQGNSA. CDR3 bases: TGTGCCAGCAGCTTAGGAGGGGGCGTCTATGGCTACACCTTC. Translating it yields CASSLGGGVYGYTF. Combining the CDR3 with reference TRBV7-2 and TRBJ1-2 gives the whole variable domain GAGVSQSPSNKVTEKGKDVELRCDPISGHTALYWYRQSLGQGLEFLIYFQGNSAPDKSGLPSDRFSAERTGGSVSTLTIQRTQQEDSAVYLCASSLGGGVYGYTFGSGTRLTVV.

This chain joins TRBV12-3 or TRBV12-4 and TRBJ1-6, with 7 bases identical to TRBD1. V was clipped by 6 bases and J by 13 bases; unmatched bases: 6. CDR3 length: 12 amino acids. The CDR3 bases are TGTGCCAGCAGCGAACAGGGGAAGCCCCTCCACTTT. It codes for CASSEQGKPLHF.

This chain joins TRBV19 and TRBJ1-2; 9 bases are shared with TRBD1. Germline V gene data show CDR1 as LNHDA and CDR2 as SQIVND (reference sequence). V was clipped by 6 bases and J by 2 bases; unmatched bases: 13. The CDR3 contains 17 residues. The CDR3, as DNA: TGTGCCAGTAGAACCGGGACAGGGCTTTGGGAGAACTATGGCTACACCTTC. Amino acid sequence: CASRTGTGLWENYGYTF.

This clone appeared a few times. The chain is built from TRBV25-1 and TRBJ1-2, with D hard to call. Germline V gene data show CDR1 as MGHDK and CDR2 as SYGVNS. The CDR3 sequence is 16 residues long. With 3 bases removed from V and 4 bases from J, the gap between germline ends came to 18 bases. CDR3 DNA: TGTGCCAGCAGTGACCTAGCCAGGCCAGAATCCTATGGCTACACCTTC. Residues: CASSDLARPESYGYTF.

This clone has just one count. The chain uses TRBV3-1 (or the pseudogene TRBV3-2) and TRBJ2-2, with 10 bases identical to TRBD2. Germline loops: CDR1 LGHDT, CDR2 YNNKEL (reference sequence). With 1 base clipped from V and 1 base from J, the junction kept 3 bases outside the gene matches. The CDR3 has 17 residues. DNA of the CDR3: TGTGCCAGCAGCCAAGTCCTAGCGGGGGAGAACACCGGGGAGCTGTTTTTT. Amino acid sequence: CASSQVLAGENTGELFF.

V and J are TRBV5-4 and TRBJ2-7; a weak D match, TRBD2 (5 bases). Germline loops: CDR1 SGHNT, CDR2 YYREEE (reference sequence). The V and J ends lost 1 base and 5 bases respectively, with 7 bases between them. The CDR3 length is 12 residues. CDR3 sequence (DNA): TGTGCCAGCAGCTTGTCGGGAAACGAGCAGTACTTC. Residues: CASSLSGNEQYF.

The CDR3 here is CASSARGSGANVLTF. CDR3 nucleotide sequence: TGTGCCAGCAGCGCTCGGGGCTCTGGGGCCAACGTCCTGACTTTC. The genes are TRBV5-8 and TRBJ2-6; weak D call: TRBD2 (5 bases). Trimming took 4 bases from V and 0 from J, leaving 8 bases between them. CDR1 SGHTS and CDR2 YDEGEE come from the germline V gene. This CDR3 is 15 amino acids long.

The rearrangement joins TRBV30 to TRBJ2-2; D call uncertain. CDR3 length: 11 residues. Trimming stripped 1 base from V and 7 bases from J, with 4 bases between. The V gene's germline CDR1 is GTSNPN and CDR2 SVGIG (reference sequence). The CDR3 protein is CAWSDSGELFF. The CDR3 DNA is TGTGCCTGGAGTGACAGCGGGGAGCTGTTTTTT.

The gene calls are TRBV18 and TRBJ1-4, with unresolved D. The CDR3 runs to 13 residues. Trimming removed 8 bases at V and 4 bases at J, with 11 bases between. Per germline, CDR1 KGHSH and CDR2 LQKENI. The CDR3 spells CASASQSNEKLFF. The CDR3 DNA follows: TGTGCCAGCGCATCACAGAGTAATGAAAAACTGTTTTTT.

This chain connects TRBV7-9 to TRBJ1-5, with D uncertain. CDR3 size: 14 residues. Trimming pared 0 bases from V and 7 bases from J, leaving 10 bases between. CDR1 SEHNR and CDR2 FQNEAQ come from the germline V gene (reference sequence). The CDR3 spells CASSLAGTSQPQHF. CDR3 nucleotide sequence: TGTGCCAGCAGCTTAGCGGGCACCTCACAGCCCCAGCATTTT. Using reference TRBV7-9 and TRBJ1-5 for the parts outside the CDR3, the full variable domain is DTGVSQNPRHKITKRGQNVTFRCDPISEHNRLYWYRQTLGQGPEFLTYFQNEAQLEKSRLLSDRFSAERPKGSFSTLEIQRTEQGDSAMYLCASSLAGTSQPQHFGDGTRLSIL.

The chain couples TRBV5-8 to TRBJ1-1, with 8 bases lining up with TRBD1. Germline values: CDR1 SGHTS, CDR2 YDEGEE. The CDR3 has 13 residues. Losses at the gene ends were 2 bases for V and 8 bases for J; bases not matched to a gene: 5. Here the CDR3 DNA reads TGTGCCAGCAGCTTCGTTGACAGGGGAGAAGCTTTCTTT. This codes for CASSFVDRGEAFF.

The V gene is TRBV3-1 (or the pseudogene TRBV3-2), the J gene TRBJ2-5; a possible D gene is TRBD2 (7 bases). V lost 0 bases to trimming and J lost 4 bases, with 12 bases between them. The germline CDR1 and CDR2 sequences are LGHDT and YNNKEL (reference sequence). The CDR3 runs 15 residues. CDR3: CASSQDRGGVETQYF. The CDR3 DNA is TGTGCCAGCAGCCAAGATAGGGGGGGGGTAGAGACCCAGTACTTC.

The chain uses TRBV10-3 and TRBJ1-1; D is undetermined. This CDR3 is 10 amino acids long. V gave up 10 bases and J gave up 4 bases, with 7 bases separating them. Germline V gene lookup returns CDR1 ENHRY and CDR2 SYGVKD. The CDR3 DNA follows: TGTGCCACCTCGGGCACTGAAGCTTTCTTT. It codes for CATSGTEAFF.

The genes are TRBV9 and TRBJ1-1, with 7 bases aligning to TRBD1. The germline CDR1 and CDR2 sequences are SGDLS and YYNGEE. Germline trimming cut 0 bases from V and 1 base from J; bases unmatched to any gene: 12. CDR3 length: 18 residues. The CDR3 nucleotides read TGTGCCAGCAGCGTAGATTCGCAGCCCCGACAGGGGAACACTGAAGCTTTCTTT. This encodes CASSVDSQPRQGNTEAFF.

The V call is TRBV6-2 or TRBV6-3, the J call TRBJ2-7; tentatively, D is TRBD2 (5 bases). Germline V gives CDR1 MNHEY, CDR2 SVGEGT. This CDR3 is 15 amino acids long. Trimming shortened V by 2 bases and J by 0 bases, and 11 bases separated the two germline ends. As DNA, the CDR3 is TGTGCCAGCAGTTACCCTACTAGGAGCTCCTACGAGCAGTACTTC. This sequence encodes CASSYPTRSSYEQYF.

J is TRBJ2-2 and V is TRBV7-2, with D perhaps TRBD2 (5 bases). Trimming removed 0 bases from V and 5 bases from J, with 7 bases in between. This CDR3 comprises 14 residues. Germline CDR1 SGHTA, CDR2 FQGNSA. The CDR3 DNA sequence: TGTGCCAGCAGCTTAGCAACGGGAACCGGGGAGCTGTTTTTT. This codes for CASSLATGTGELFF.

The chain joins TRBV7-9 to TRBJ2-3, with 7 bases identical to TRBD2. The CDR3 has 16 residues. CDR1 and CDR2 (germline): SEHNR, FQNEAQ (reference sequence). The ends lost 1 base at V and 3 bases at J; junction bases unmatched: 7. As DNA, the CDR3 is TGTGCCAGCAGCTTAGTTGCTTTGGGGGGGACAGATACGCAGTATTTT. As protein: CASSLVALGGTDTQYF.

This clone appeared a single time. The chain is built from TRBV6-5 and TRBJ1-2, with D tentatively TRBD1 (5 bases). Trimming stripped 7 bases from V and 7 bases from J, with 10 bases between. The CDR3 sequence is 11 residues long. CDR1 is MNHEY, CDR2 SVGAGI, per germline. The CDR3 bases are TGTGCCAGCACCAGGGCCTTTGGCTACACCTTC. Protein product: CASTRAFGYTF.

The rearrangement links TRBV19 to TRBJ2-7; 10 bases agree with TRBD1. The CDR3 covers 14 residues. The germline CDR1 and CDR2 sequences are LNHDA and SQIVND (reference sequence). V shed 5 bases and J 12 bases; nucleotides not matched to a gene: 13. The CDR3: CASSASGQGFGRYF. The DNA for the CDR3 is TGTGCCAGTAGTGCCTCGGGACAGGGGTTTGGTCGGTACTTC.

The chain is built from TRBV14 and TRBJ1-4, with TRBD1 as a possible D gene (5 bases). Germline CDR1 and CDR2: SGHDN and FVKESK. V lost 1 base and J lost 5, with 14 bases in between. The CDR3 consists of 16 residues. Here the CDR3 DNA reads TGTGCCAGCAGCCAAGCCGTTGGGGCTCGGAATGAAAAACTGTTTTTT. Its translation: CASSQAVGARNEKLFF.

The chain carries TRBV4-3 and TRBJ1-4, with TRBD1 identical over 7 bases. V was clipped by 0 bases and J by 10 bases; unmatched bases: 5. Germline CDR1 is LGHNA and CDR2 is YSLEER. The CDR3 runs to 14 residues. The CDR3 nucleotides read TGCGCCAGCAGCCAAGAGGGCAACAGGGGAAAACTGTTTTTT. The encoded protein is CASSQEGNRGKLFF.

The chain links TRBV12-2 to TRBJ1-1; TRBD1 is taken as the D call from the table, unchecked against the DNA. TRBV12-2 is described as a pseudogene. The CDR3 contains 15 residues. Here the CDR3 reads CASAETRDRDVRAFF. For the CDR3, the DNA is TGTGCAAGCGCCGAAACCCGGGACAGGGATGTGAGGGCTTTCTTT.